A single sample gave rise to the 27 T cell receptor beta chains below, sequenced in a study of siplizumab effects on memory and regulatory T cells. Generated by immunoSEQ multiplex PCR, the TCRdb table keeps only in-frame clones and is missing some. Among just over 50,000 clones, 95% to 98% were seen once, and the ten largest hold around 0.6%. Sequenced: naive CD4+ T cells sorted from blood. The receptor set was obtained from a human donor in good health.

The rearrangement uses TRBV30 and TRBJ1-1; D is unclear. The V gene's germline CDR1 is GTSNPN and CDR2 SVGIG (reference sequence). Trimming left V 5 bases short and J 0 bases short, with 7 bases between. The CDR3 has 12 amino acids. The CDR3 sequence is CAWGPLNTEAFF. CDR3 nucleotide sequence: TGTGCCTGGGGACCTCTGAACACTGAAGCTTTCTTT. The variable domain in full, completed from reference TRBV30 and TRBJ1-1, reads SQTIHQWPATLVQPVGSPLSLECTVEGTSNPNLYWYRQAAGRGLQLLFYSVGIGQISSEVPQNLSASRPQDRQFILSSKKLLLSDSGFYLCAWGPLNTEAFFGQGTRLTVV.

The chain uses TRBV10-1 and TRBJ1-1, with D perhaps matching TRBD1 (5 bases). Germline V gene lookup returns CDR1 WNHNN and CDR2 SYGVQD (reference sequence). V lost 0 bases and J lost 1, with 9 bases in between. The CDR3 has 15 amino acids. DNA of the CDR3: TGCGCCAGCAGTGAGTCGGGGGTACCGAACACTGAAGCTTTCTTT. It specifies CASSESGVPNTEAFF.

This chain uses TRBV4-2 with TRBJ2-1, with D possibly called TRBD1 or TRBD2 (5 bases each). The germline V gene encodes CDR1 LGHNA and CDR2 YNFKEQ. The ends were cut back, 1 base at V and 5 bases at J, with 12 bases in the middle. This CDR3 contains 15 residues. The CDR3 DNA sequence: TGTGCCAGCAGCCAAGGAACGGGGACCGACAATGAGCAGTTCTTC. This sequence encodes CASSQGTGTDNEQFF.

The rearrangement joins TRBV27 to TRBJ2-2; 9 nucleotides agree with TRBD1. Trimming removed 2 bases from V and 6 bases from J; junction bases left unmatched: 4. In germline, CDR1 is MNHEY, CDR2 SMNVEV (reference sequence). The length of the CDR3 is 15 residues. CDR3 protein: CASSLGTGYAGELFF. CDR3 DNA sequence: TGTGCCAGCAGTTTAGGGACAGGGTACGCCGGGGAGCTGTTTTTT.

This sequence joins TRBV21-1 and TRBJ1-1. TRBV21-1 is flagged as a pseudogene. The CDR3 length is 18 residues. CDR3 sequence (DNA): TGTGCCAGCAGCACGCGGACCAGGCCTCAAATTAGAAGCACTGAAGCTTTCTTT. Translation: CASSTRTRPQIRSTEAFF.

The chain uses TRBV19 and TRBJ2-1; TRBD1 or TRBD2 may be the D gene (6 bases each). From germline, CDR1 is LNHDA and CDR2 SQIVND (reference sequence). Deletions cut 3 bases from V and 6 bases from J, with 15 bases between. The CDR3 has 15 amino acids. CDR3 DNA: TGTGCCAGTAGTATGTCAGGGGACTCTTTCAATGAGCAGTTCTTC. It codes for CASSMSGDSFNEQFF.

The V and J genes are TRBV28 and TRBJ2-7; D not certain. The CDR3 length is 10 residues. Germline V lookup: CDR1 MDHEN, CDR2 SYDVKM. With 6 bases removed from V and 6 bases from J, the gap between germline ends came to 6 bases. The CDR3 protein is CASRDREQYF. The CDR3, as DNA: TGTGCCAGCAGGGACCGCGAGCAGTACTTC.

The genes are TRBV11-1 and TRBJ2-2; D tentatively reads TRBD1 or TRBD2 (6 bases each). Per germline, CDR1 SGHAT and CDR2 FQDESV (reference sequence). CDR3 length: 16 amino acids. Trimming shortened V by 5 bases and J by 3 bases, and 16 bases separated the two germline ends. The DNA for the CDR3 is TGTGCCAGCAGCCCGCGCGGGACATCCCACACCGGGGAGCTGTTTTTT. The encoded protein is CASSPRGTSHTGELFF.

The CDR3 reads CASSQGGAGEKLFF. Here the CDR3 DNA reads TGCGCCAGCAGCCAGGGGGGGGCGGGCGAAAAACTGTTTTTT. The V and J genes are TRBV5-1 and TRBJ1-4, with TRBD1 identical over 7 bases. Germline loops: CDR1 SGHRS, CDR2 YFSETQ. V lost 4 bases to trimming and J lost 8 bases; unmatched junction nucleotides: 8. This CDR3 comprises 14 residues.

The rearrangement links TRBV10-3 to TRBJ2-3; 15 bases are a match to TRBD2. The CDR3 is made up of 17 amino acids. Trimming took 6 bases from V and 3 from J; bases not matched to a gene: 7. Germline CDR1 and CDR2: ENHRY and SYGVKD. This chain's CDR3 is CAISSGTSGRRTDTQYF. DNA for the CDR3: TGTGCCATCAGCTCCGGGACTAGCGGGAGGCGGACAGATACGCAGTATTTT.

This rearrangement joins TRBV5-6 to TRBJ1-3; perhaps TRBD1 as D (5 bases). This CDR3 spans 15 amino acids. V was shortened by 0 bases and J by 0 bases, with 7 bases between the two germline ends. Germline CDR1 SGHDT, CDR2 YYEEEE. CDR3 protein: CASSLVGPSGNTIYF. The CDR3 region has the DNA TGTGCCAGCAGCTTGGTGGGACCCTCTGGAAACACCATATATTTT.

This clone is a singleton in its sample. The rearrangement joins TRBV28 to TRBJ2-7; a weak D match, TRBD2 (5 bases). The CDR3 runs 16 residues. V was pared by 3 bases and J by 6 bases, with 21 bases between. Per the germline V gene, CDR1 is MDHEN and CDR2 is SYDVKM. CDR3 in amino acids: CASSFAGGLIPREQYF. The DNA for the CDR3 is TGTGCCAGCAGTTTTGCTGGTGGACTGATCCCTCGCGAGCAGTACTTC.

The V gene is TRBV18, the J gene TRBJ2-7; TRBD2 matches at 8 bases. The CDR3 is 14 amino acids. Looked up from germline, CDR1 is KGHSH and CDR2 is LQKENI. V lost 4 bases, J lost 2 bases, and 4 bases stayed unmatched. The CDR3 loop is CASSHSGAPYEQYF. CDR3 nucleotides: TGTGCCAGCTCACATAGCGGGGCCCCCTACGAGCAGTACTTC.

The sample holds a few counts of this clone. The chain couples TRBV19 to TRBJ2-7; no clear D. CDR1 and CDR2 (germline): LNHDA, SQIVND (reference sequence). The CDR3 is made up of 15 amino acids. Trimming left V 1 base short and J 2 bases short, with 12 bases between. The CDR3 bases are TGTGCCAGTAGTATAGCAAGAGGAGCCACCTACGAGCAGTACTTC. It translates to CASSIARGATYEQYF.

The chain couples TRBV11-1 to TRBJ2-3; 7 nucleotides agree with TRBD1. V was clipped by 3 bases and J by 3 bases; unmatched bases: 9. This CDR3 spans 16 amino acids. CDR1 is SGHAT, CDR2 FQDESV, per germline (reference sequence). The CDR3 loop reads CASSFPIQGITDTQYF. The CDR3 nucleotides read TGTGCCAGCAGCTTTCCAATACAGGGGATAACAGATACGCAGTATTTT.

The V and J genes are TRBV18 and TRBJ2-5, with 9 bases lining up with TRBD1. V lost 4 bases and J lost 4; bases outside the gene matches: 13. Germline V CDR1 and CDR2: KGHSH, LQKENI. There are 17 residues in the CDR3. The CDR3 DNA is TGTGCCAGCTCACGACCTCCGGGACAGGGTGCATCAGAGACCCAGTACTTC. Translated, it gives CASSRPPGQGASETQYF.

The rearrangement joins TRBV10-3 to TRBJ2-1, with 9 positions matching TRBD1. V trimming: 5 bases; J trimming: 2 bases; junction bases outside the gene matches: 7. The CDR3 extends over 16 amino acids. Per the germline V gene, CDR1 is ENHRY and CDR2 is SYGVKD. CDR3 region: CAISTNTGGTYNEQFF. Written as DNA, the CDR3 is TGTGCCATCAGTACTAATACAGGGGGCACCTACAATGAGCAGTTCTTC.

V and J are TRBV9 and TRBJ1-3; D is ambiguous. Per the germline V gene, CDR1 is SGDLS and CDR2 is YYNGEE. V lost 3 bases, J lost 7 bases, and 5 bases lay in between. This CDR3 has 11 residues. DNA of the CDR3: TGTGCCAGCAGCGGATCGAACACCATATATTTT. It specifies CASSGSNTIYF. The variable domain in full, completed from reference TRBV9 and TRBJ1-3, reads DSGVTQTPKHLITATGQRVTLRCSPRSGDLSVYWYQQSLDQGLQFLIQYYNGEERAKGNILERFSAQQFPDLHSELNLSSLELGDSALYFCASSGSNTIYFGEGSWLTVV.

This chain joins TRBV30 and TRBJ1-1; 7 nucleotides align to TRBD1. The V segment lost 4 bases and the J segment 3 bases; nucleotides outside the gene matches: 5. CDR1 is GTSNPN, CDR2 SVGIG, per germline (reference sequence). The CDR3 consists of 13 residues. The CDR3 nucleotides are TGTGCCTGGAATAGACAGGGCGACACTGAAGCTTTCTTT. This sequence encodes CAWNRQGDTEAFF.

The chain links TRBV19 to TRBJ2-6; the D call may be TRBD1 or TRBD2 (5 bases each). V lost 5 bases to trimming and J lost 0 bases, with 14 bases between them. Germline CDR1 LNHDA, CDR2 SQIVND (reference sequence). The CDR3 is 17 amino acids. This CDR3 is CASSARDAGSGANVLTF. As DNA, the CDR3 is TGTGCCAGTAGTGCCCGGGACGCAGGCTCTGGGGCCAACGTCCTGACTTTC.

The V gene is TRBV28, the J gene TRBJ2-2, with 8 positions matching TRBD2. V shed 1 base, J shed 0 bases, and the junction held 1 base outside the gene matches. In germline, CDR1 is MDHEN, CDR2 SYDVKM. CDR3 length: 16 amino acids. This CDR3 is CASSLLAGTNTGELFF. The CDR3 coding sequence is TGTGCCAGCAGTTTATTAGCGGGGACGAACACCGGGGAGCTGTTTTTT.

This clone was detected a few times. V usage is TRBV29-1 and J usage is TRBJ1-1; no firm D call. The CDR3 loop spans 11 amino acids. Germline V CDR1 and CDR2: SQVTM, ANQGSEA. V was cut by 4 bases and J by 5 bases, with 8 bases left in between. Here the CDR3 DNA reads TGCAGCGTTGGTCTGGGGACTGAAGCTTTCTTT. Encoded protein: CSVGLGTEAFF.

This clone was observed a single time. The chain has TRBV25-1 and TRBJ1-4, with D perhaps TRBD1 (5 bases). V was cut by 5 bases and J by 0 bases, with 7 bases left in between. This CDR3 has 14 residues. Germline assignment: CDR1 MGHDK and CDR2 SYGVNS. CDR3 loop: CASSWTTTNEKLFF. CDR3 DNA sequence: TGTGCCAGCAGTTGGACAACAACTAATGAAAAACTGTTTTTT.

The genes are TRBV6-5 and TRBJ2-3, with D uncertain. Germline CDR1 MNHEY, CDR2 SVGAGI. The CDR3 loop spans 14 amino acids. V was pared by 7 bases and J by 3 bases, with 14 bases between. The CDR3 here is CASNPLFRTDTQYF. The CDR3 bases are TGTGCCAGCAATCCCCTTTTCAGAACAGATACGCAGTATTTT.

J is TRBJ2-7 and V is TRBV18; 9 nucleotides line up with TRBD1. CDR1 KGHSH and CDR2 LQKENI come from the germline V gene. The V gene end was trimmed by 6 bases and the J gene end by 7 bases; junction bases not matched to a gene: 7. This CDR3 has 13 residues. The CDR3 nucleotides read TGTGCCAGCTCCCGGGACAGGGAAAGAGAGCAGTACTTC. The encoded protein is CASSRDREREQYF.

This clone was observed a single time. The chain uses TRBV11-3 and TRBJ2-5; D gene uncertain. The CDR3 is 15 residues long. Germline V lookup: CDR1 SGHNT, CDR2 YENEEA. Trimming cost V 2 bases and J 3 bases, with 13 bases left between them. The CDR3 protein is CASSLMIALKETQYF. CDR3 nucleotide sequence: TGTGCCAGCAGCTTAATGATTGCGTTAAAAGAGACCCAGTACTTC.

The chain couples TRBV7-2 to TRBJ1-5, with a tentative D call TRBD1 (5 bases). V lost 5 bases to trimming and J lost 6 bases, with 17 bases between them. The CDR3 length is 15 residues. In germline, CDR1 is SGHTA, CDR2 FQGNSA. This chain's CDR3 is CASSPRVGASQPQHF. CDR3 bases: TGTGCCAGCAGCCCCCGGGTTGGGGCTTCTCAGCCCCAGCATTTT.